The 5 T cell receptor beta chains below come from one sample, sequenced in a study of spatial heterogeneity in lung cancer. TCRdb analysed the 5' RACE reads with MiXCR anew, one entry per CDR3 protein. This table holds 2,000 or so distinct CDR3 sequences, approximately 12% found once. Time point of the sample: sample taken at primary tumor resection. Frozen PBMC, nontumor lung or tumor provided whole RNA, which was sequenced unsorted. The source was normal lung tissue next to the tumor, collected at surgery. The source of these receptors is a male donor with early-stage non-small cell lung cancer.

By sample share, this clonotype is hyperexpanded. J is TRBJ2-1 and V is TRBV7-9; D possibly corresponds to TRBD2 (5 bases). There are 13 residues in the CDR3. Trimming cost V 5 bases and J 8 bases, with 13 bases left between them. Per germline, CDR1 SEHNR and CDR2 FQNEAQ (reference sequence). The CDR3 sequence is CASSPEEAYEQFF. The DNA for the CDR3 is TGTGCCAGCAGCCCCGAGGAGGCCTATGAGCAGTTCTTC.

Within the sample, this clonotype is medium-sized. The rearrangement links TRBV28 to TRBJ2-5; D call uncertain. The V gene's germline CDR1 is MDHEN and CDR2 SYDVKM. The CDR3 runs to 14 residues. V gave up 3 bases and J gave up 2 bases, with 10 bases separating them. CDR3 DNA: TGTGCCAGCAGTTTGGGCAGATTACAAGAGACCCAGTACTTC. This sequence encodes CASSLGRLQETQYF. Filled out from reference TRBV28 and TRBJ2-5, the complete variable domain reads DVKVTQSSRYLVKRTGEKVFLECVQDMDHENMFWYRQDPGLGLRLIYFSYDVKMKEKGDIPEGYSVSREKKERFSLILESASTNQTSMYLCASSLGRLQETQYFGPGTRLLVL.

By share, this clonotype counts as medium-sized. This chain links TRBV28 with TRBJ2-7; weak D call: TRBD2 (5 bases). Germline values: CDR1 MDHEN, CDR2 SYDVKM. V was cut by 4 bases and J by 3 bases, with 13 bases left in between. This CDR3 contains 14 residues. CDR3 DNA: TGTGCCAGCAGTTCGACTATAGAGGACTACGAGCAGTACTTC. This gives the protein CASSSTIEDYEQYF.

In this sample, this clonotype turned up a few times. CDR3 protein: CAWSVGGASYNSPLHF. CDR3 sequence (DNA): TGTGCCTGGAGTGTAGGGGGGGCGAGCTATAATTCACCCCTCCACTTT. The chain carries TRBV30 and TRBJ1-6; a weak D match, TRBD1 (6 bases). With 0 bases removed from V and 3 bases from J, the gap between germline ends came to 12 bases. The CDR3 loop spans 16 amino acids. The germline gives CDR1 GTSNPN, CDR2 SVGIG (reference sequence). The entire variable domain, with the rest obtained from reference TRBV30 and TRBJ1-6, is as follows: SQTIHQWPATLVQPVGSPLSLECTVEGTSNPNLYWYRQAAGRGLQLLFYSVGIGQISSEVPQNLSASRPQDRQFILSSKKLLLSDSGFYLCAWSVGGASYNSPLHFGNGTRLTVT.

By share, this clonotype ranks as medium-sized. The rearrangement joins TRBV7-2 to TRBJ1-2, with 10 bases lining up with TRBD1. The CDR3 extends over 14 amino acids. V lost 4 bases and J lost 2; bases outside the gene matches: 1. Germline values: CDR1 SGHTA, CDR2 FQGNSA. In nucleotides, the CDR3 is TGTGCCAGCAGCTCGGACAGGGGGAACTATGGCTACACCTTC. This codes for CASSSDRGNYGYTF.